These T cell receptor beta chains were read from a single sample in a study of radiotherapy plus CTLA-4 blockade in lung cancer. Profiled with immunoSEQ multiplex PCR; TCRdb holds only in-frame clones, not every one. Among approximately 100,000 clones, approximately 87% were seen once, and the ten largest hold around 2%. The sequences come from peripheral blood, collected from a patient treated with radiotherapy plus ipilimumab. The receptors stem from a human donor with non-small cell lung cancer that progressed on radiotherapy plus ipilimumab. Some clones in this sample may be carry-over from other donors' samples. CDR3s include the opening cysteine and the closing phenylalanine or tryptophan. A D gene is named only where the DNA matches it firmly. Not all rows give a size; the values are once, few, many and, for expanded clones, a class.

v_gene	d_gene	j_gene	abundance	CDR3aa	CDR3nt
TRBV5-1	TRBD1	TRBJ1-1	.	CASSRDSTNTEAFF	TGCGCCAGCAGTAGGGACAGCACGAACACTGAAGCTTTCTTT
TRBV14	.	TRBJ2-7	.	CASSPGGSNPNEQYF	TGTGCCAGCAGCCCCGGGGGATCCAATCCGAACGAGCAGTACTTC
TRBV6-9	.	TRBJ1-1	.	CASRFSNTEAFF	TGTGCCAGCAGGTTCTCGAACACTGAAGCTTTCTTT
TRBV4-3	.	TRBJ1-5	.	CASSWTVSNQPQHF	TGCGCCAGCAGCTGGACCGTTAGCAATCAGCCCCAGCATTTT
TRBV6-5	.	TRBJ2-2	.	CASSYDPQVVELFF	TGTGCCAGCAGTTACGACCCCCAGGTTGTGGAGCTGTTTTTT
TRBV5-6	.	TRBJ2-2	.	CASSSSLNGELFF	TGTGCCAGCAGCAGTTCCTTGAACGGGGAGCTGTTTTTT
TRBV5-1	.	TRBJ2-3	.	CASNQGDTQYF	TGCGCCAGCAATCAAGGTGATACGCAGTATTTT
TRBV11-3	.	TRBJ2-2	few	CASSLDWAGELFF	TGTGCCAGCAGCTTAGATTGGGCCGGGGAGCTGTTTTTT
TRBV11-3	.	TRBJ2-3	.	CASSLGLSFTDTQYF	TGTGCCAGCAGCTTAGGTTTGTCATTCACAGATACGCAGTATTTT
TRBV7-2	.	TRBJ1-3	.	CASSLDQAGTGNTIYF	TGTGCCAGCAGCTTAGATCAAGCGGGAACTGGAAACACCATATATTTT
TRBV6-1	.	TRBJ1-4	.	CASSESGRTNEKLFF	TGTGCCAGCAGTGAATCAGGGAGGACTAATGAAAAACTGTTTTTT
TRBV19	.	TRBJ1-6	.	CASKEFYNSPLHF	TGTGCCAGTAAAGAGTTCTATAATTCACCCCTCCACTTT
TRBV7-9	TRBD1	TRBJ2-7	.	CASSPPDGTGYYYEQYF	TGTGCCAGCAGCCCGCCCGACGGGACAGGTTATTACTACGAGCAGTACTTC
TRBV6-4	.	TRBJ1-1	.	CASSRALGQGFRF	TGTGCCAGCAGTCGGGCACTTGGGCAGGGCTTCCGCTTT
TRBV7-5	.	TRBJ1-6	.	CVRSLLIPDNSPLHF	TGTGTCAGAAGCTTGCTTATCCCGGATAATTCACCCCTCCACTTT
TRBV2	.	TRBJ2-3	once	CASKPGPSTDTQYF	TGTGCCAGCAAGCCGGGACCCTCCACAGATACGCAGTATTTT
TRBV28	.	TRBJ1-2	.	CASSLWQGNYGYTF	TGTGCCAGCAGTTTATGGCAGGGTAACTATGGCTACACCTTC
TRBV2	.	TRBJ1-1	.	CASKQNTEAFF	TGTGCCAGCAAACAGAACACTGAAGCTTTCTTT
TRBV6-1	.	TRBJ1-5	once	CASSEFSTPTNQPQHF	TGTGCCAGCAGTGAATTTAGTACGCCAACCAATCAGCCCCAGCATTTT
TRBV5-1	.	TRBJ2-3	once	CASSLRQVTDTQYF	TGCGCCAGCAGCTTGAGACAGGTCACAGATACGCAGTATTTT
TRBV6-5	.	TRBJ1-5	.	CASSWGGGNQPQHF	TGTGCCAGCAGTTGGGGTGGTGGCAATCAGCCCCAGCATTTT
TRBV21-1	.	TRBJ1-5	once	CASSKRVTELGFWDSNQPQHF	TGTGCCAGCAGCAAACGAGTGACAGAATTGGGGTTCTGGGATAGCAATCAGCCCCAGCATTTT
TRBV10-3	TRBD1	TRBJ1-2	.	CAIEDGTGIGYTF	TGTGCCATTGAAGACGGGACAGGGATTGGCTACACCTTC